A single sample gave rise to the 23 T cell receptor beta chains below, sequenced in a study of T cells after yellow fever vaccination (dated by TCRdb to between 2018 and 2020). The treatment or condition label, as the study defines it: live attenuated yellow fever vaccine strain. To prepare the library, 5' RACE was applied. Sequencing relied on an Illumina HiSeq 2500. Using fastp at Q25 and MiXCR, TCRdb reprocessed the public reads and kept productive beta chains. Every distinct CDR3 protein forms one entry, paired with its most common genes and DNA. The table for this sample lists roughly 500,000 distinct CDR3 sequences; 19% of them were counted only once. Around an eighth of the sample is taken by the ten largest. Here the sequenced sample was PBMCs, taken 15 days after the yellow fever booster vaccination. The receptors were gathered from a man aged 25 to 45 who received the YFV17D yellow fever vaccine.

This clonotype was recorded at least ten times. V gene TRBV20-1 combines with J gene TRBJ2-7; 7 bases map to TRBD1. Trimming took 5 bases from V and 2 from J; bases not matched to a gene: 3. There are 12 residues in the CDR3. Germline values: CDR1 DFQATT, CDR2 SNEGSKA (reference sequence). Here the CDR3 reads CSARDRPYEQYF. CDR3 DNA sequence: TGCAGTGCTCGGGACAGACCCTACGAGCAGTACTTC.

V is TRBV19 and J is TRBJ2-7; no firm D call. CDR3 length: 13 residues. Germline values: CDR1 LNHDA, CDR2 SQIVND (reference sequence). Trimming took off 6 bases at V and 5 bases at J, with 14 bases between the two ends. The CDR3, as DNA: TGTGCCAGTAGGCTCCGACCTAACGACGAGCAGTACTTC. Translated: CASRLRPNDEQYF.

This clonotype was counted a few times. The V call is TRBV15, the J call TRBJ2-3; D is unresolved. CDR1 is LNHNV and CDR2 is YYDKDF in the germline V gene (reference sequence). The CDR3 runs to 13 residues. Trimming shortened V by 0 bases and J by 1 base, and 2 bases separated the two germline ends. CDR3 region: CATSREGTDTQYF. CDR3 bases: TGTGCCACCAGCAGAGAGGGCACAGATACGCAGTATTTT.

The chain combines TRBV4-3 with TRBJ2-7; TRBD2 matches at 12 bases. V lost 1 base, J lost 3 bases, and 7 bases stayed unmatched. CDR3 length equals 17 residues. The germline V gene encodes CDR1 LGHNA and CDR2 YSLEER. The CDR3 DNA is TGCGCCAGCAGCCAAGGGCCCCGGACTAGCGGGAACTACGAGCAGTACTTC. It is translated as CASSQGPRTSGNYEQYF.

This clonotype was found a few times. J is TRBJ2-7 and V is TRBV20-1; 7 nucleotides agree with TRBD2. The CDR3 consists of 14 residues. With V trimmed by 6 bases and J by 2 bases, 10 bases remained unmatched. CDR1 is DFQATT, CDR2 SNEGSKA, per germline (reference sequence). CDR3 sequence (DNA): TGCAGTGCGGTACTAGCGTACACCCCCTACGAGCAGTACTTC. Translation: CSAVLAYTPYEQYF.

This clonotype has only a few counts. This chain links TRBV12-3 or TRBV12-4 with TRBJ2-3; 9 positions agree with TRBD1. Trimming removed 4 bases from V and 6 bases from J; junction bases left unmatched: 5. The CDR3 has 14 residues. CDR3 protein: CASSSGQGVDTQYF. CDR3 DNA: TGTGCCAGCAGTTCGGGACAGGGAGTCGATACGCAGTATTTT.

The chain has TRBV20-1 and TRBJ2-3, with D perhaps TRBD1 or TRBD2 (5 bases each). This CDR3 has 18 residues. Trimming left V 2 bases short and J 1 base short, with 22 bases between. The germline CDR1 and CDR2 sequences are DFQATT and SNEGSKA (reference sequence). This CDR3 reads CSARHGAPRAPGTDTQYF. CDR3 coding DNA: TGCAGTGCTAGACACGGGGCTCCTCGTGCTCCGGGCACAGATACGCAGTATTTT.

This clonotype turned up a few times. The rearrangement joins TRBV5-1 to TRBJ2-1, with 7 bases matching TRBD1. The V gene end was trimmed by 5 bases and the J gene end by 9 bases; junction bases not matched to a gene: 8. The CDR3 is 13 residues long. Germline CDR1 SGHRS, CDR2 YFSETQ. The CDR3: CASRGQTEVEQFF. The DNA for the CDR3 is TGCGCCAGCAGGGGACAGACCGAAGTTGAGCAGTTCTTC.

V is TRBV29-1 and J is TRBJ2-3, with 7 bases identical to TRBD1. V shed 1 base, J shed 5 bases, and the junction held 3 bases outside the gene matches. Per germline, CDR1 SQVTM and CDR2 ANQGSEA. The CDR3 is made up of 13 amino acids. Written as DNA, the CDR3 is TGCAGCGTTGAAGTAGGGGGCGAAGATACGCAGTATTTT. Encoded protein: CSVEVGGEDTQYF.

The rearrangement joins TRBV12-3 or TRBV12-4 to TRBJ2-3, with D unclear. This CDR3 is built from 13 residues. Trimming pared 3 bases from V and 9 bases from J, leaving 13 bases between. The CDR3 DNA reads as TGTGCCAGCAGTTTGTCGGACCGACCAACGCAGTATTTT. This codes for CASSLSDRPTQYF.

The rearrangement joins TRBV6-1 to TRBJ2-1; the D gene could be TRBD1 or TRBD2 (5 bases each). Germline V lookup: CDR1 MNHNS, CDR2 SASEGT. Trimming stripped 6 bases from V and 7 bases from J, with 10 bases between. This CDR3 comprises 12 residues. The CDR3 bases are TGTGCCAGCAGGGGGGTGGCGAATGAGCAGTTCTTC. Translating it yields CASRGVANEQFF.

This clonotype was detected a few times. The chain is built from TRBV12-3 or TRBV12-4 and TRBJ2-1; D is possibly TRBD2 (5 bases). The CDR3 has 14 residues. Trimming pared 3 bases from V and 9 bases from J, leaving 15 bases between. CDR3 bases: TGTGCCAGCAGTTTCGGCCTAGCCAGCGGTGAGCAGTTCTTC. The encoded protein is CASSFGLASGEQFF.

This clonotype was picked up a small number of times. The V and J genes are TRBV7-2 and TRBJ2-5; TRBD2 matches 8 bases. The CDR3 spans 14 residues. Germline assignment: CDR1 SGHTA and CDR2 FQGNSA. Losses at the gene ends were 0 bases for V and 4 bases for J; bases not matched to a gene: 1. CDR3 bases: TGTGCCAGCAGCTTAGCACTAGCGGTAGAGACCCAGTACTTC. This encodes CASSLALAVETQYF.

CDR3 sequence reads: CASSLLGGVGGETQYF. The CDR3 DNA sequence: TGTGCCAGCAGCTTGCTCGGGGGAGTTGGTGGAGAGACCCAGTACTTC. The V call is TRBV7-8, the J call TRBJ2-5; tentatively, D is TRBD2 (6 bases). The germline V gene encodes CDR1 SGHVS and CDR2 FQNEAQ. The CDR3 totals 16 residues. Deletions cut 3 bases from V and 4 bases from J, with 18 bases between.

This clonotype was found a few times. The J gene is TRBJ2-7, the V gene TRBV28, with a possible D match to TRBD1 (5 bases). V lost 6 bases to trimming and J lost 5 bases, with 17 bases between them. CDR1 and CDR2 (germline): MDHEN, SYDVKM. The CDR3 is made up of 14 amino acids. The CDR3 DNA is TGTGCCAGCAGGACCCCGTCAGGGTGGCACGAGCAGTACTTC. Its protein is CASRTPSGWHEQYF.

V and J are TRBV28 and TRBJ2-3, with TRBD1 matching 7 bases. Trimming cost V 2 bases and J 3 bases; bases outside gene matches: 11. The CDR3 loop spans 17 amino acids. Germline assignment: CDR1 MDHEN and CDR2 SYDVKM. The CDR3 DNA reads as TGTGCCAGCAGTTTAAAAAGCCTCAGGGGGTGGACAGATACGCAGTATTTT. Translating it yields CASSLKSLRGWTDTQYF.

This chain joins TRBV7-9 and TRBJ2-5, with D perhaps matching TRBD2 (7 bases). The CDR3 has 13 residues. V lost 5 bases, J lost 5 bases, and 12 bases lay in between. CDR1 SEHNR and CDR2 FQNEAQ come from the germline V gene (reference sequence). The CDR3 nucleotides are TGTGCCAGCAGCGCACGGGGGGCCGAGACCCAGTACTTC. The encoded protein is CASSARGAETQYF.

The CDR3 region has the DNA TGTGCCTGGAGTGGTCACAGGGTCTCCTACGAGCAGTACTTC. Its protein is CAWSGHRVSYEQYF. The rearrangement uses TRBV30 and TRBJ2-7, with a tentative D call TRBD1 (6 bases). This CDR3 spans 14 amino acids. Trimming shortened V by 1 base and J by 0 bases, and 10 bases separated the two germline ends. The V gene's germline CDR1 is GTSNPN and CDR2 SVGIG (reference sequence).

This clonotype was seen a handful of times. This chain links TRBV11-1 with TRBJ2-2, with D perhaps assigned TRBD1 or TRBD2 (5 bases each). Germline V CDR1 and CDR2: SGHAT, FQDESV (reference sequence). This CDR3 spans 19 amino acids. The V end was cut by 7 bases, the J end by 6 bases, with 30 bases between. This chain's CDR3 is CASTLDGRGEGSAAGELFF. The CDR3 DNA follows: TGTGCCAGCACCCTTGATGGACGGGGTGAGGGGAGCGCTGCCGGGGAGCTGTTTTTT.

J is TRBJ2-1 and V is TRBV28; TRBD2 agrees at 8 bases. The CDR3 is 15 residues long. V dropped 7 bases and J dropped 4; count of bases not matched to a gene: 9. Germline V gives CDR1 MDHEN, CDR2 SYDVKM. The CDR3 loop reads CASILSGGGYNEQFF. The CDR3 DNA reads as TGTGCCAGCATCCTTTCGGGGGGGGGATACAATGAGCAGTTCTTC.

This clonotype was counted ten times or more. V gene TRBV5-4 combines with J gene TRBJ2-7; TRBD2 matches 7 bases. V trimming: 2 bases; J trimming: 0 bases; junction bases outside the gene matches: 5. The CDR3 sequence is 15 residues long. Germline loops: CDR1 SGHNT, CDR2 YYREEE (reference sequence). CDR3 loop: CASSLAGGGSYEQYF. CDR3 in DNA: TGTGCCAGCAGCTTAGCTGGCGGGGGCTCCTACGAGCAGTACTTC.

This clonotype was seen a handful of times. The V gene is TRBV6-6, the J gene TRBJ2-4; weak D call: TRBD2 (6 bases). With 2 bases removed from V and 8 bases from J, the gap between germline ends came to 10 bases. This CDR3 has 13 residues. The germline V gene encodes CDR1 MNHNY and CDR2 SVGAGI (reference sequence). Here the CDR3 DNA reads TGTGCCAGCAGTTACGCGGGACCGGACATTCAGTACTTC. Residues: CASSYAGPDIQYF.

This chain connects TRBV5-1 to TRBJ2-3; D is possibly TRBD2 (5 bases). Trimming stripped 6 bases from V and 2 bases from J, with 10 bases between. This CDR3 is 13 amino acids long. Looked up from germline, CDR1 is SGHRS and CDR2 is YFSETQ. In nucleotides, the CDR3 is TGCGCCAGCAATGAGGGCGACACAGATACGCAGTATTTT. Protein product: CASNEGDTDTQYF.